This T cell receptor (beta chain) derives from a study of T-cell memory formation after mild COVID-19. As for the study in general: Clusters of TCRs were largely donor specific. Whole-study findings and limits: Proof of SARS-CoV-2 specificity was absent for the second-wave clones that crested on day 37.

CDR1 is SGHRS, CDR2 YFSETQ, per germline. The CDR3 is made up of 16 amino acids. V shed 0 bases and J 2 bases; nucleotides not matched to a gene: 3. This clonotype showed up just a few times. Its matching antigen is unknown. TCRdb analysed the 5' RACE reads with MiXCR anew, one entry per CDR3 protein. Among 300,000 to 350,000 distinct CDR3 sequences listed, 15% to 20% were seen once. Sequenced material: PBMCs or a T cell subset sorted from them (not recorded which). The chain links TRBV5-1 to TRBJ2-3, with 10 positions matching TRBD1. This clonotype was sampled from a man between 18 and 29 years old who had mild COVID-19 (a few samples of this study predate the infection). Cell type and time point are not known. The CDR3 protein is CASSLGQGAITDTQYF. The DNA of the CDR3 is TGCGCCAGCAGCTTGGGACAGGGGGCGATCACAGATACGCAGTATTTT.